Listed here are 16 T cell receptor beta chains from one sample, sequenced in a study of T cells in Graves' hyperthyroidism and ophthalmopathy. Amplification targeted TCR beta CDR3 regions from RNA transcripts. Initially, a first-round RT-PCR of the TCR CDR3 employed the HTBI primer set. TCRdb reprocessed the multiplex PCR reads with MiXCR, giving one entry per CDR3 protein. The table shows about 290,000 distinct CDR3 sequences, with roughly 20% occurring only once. Input material: blood. These receptors all come from a man aged 45-60 years with Graves' ophthalmopathy.

This clonotype appeared many times. This chain's CDR3 is CSARDQASSYEQYF. The CDR3 bases are TGCAGTGCTAGAGACCAGGCGAGCTCCTACGAGCAGTACTTC. The genes are TRBV20-1 and TRBJ2-7; D is undetermined. V shed 0 bases and J shed 0 bases, with 9 bases lying between them. Germline V gene data show CDR1 as DFQATT and CDR2 as SNEGSKA (reference sequence). There are 14 residues in the CDR3.

At least ten counts were recorded for this clonotype. V gene TRBV20-1 combines with J gene TRBJ2-7; TRBD2 matches 13 bases. Trimming took 6 bases from V and 0 from J; bases not matched to a gene: 11. Germline loops: CDR1 DFQATT, CDR2 SNEGSKA (reference sequence). The CDR3 runs to 17 residues. The CDR3 bases are TGCAGTGCCCGATCGTATCGGACTAGCGGGAGCTCCTACGAGCAGTACTTC. Its translation is CSARSYRTSGSSYEQYF.

This clonotype was counted many times. The V call is TRBV28, the J call TRBJ2-7; tentative D call: TRBD2 (5 bases). This CDR3 has 15 amino acids. Trimming left V 8 bases short and J 2 bases short, with 19 bases between. The germline CDR1 and CDR2 sequences are MDHEN and SYDVKM. CDR3 nucleotide sequence: TGTGCCAGCCACGGGGTGTCGGTACCTGCCTACGAGCAGTACTTC. It is translated as CASHGVSVPAYEQYF.

This clonotype occurred many times. This chain connects TRBV5-1 to TRBJ1-1; no definite D call. V was cut by 0 bases and J by 2 bases, with 14 bases left in between. The CDR3 is 16 amino acids. Germline V CDR1 and CDR2: SGHRS, YFSETQ. CDR3 amino acids: CASSLALGQLNTEAFF. CDR3 DNA sequence: TGCGCCAGCAGCTTGGCCCTAGGGCAGTTAAACACTGAAGCTTTCTTT.

The rearrangement joins TRBV13 to TRBJ2-3, with TRBD2 matching 9 bases. Per germline, CDR1 PRHDT and CDR2 FYEKMQ (reference sequence). Losses at the gene ends were 6 bases for V and 6 bases for J; bases not matched to a gene: 4. The CDR3 is 13 residues long. The chain's CDR3 is CASRSSGRDTQYF. The CDR3 DNA reads TGTGCCAGCAGAAGCAGCGGGAGGGATACGCAGTATTTT.

The V gene is TRBV20-1, the J gene TRBJ1-2; possibly TRBD1 for D (6 bases). Germline V lookup: CDR1 DFQATT, CDR2 SNEGSKA (reference sequence). The V gene lost 5 bases and the J gene lost 4 bases, with 14 bases spanning the gap. CDR3 length: 13 residues. The CDR3 region is CSALNRATYGYTF. The CDR3 DNA sequence: TGCAGTGCTCTAAACAGGGCCACCTATGGCTACACCTTC.

This rearrangement joins TRBV20-1 to TRBJ1-2; 7 nucleotides match TRBD1. The V and J ends lost 0 bases and 6 bases, in that order; junction bases with no gene match: 4. CDR3 length: 13 residues. Germline values: CDR1 DFQATT, CDR2 SNEGSKA (reference sequence). The CDR3, as DNA: TGCAGTGCTAGAGACAGGGGGTCGGATGGCTACACCTTC. Residues: CSARDRGSDGYTF.

This clonotype was seen a handful of times. The rearrangement joins TRBV7-8 to TRBJ1-3; D may be TRBD1 (6 bases). Germline values: CDR1 SGHVS, CDR2 FQNEAQ. Trimming stripped 2 bases from V and 0 bases from J, with 14 bases between. The CDR3 loop spans 17 amino acids. Here the CDR3 DNA reads TGTGCCAGCAGCTTAACTGGGGGCCTAAGCTCTGGAAACACCATATATTTT. This codes for CASSLTGGLSSGNTIYF.

In DNA, the CDR3 is TGTGCCAGCAGCTCTCCCGGTGCGCAGTATTTT. Amino acid sequence: CASSSPGAQYF. The rearrangement links TRBV12-3 or TRBV12-4 to TRBJ2-3; D gene unclear. V gave up 6 bases and J gave up 10 bases, with 11 bases separating them. The CDR3 spans 11 residues.

The chain has TRBV5-1 and TRBJ2-2, with a possible D match to TRBD1 (5 bases). CDR1 SGHRS and CDR2 YFSETQ come from the germline V gene. Trimming stripped 4 bases from V and 6 bases from J, with 10 bases between. The CDR3 contains 13 residues. This CDR3 reads CASSDAGSGELFF. The CDR3 DNA reads as TGCGCCAGCAGCGACGCAGGGTCCGGGGAGCTGTTTTTT. The complete variable domain, with remaining parts taken from reference TRBV5-1 and TRBJ2-2, reads KAGVTQTPRYLIKTRGQQVTLSCSPISGHRSVSWYQQTPGQGLQFLFEYFSETQRNKGNFPGRFSGRQFSNSRSEMNVSTLELGDSALYLCASSDAGSGELFFGEGSRLTVL.

Worth noting for this clonotype: Relative to the germline gene, one junction end is altered; a read error may explain this. The J gene is TRBJ2-2, the V gene TRBV28; TRBD2 matches 11 bases. Germline values: CDR1 MDHEN, CDR2 SYDVKM. The CDR3 is 16 residues long. The CDR3 bases are TGTGCCAGCACCAAACTAGCGGGAGAGGTCACCGGGGAGCCGTTTTTT. Translating it yields CASTKLAGEVTGEPFF. The full variable domain, its missing parts supplied by reference TRBV28 and TRBJ2-2, is DVKVTQSSRYLVKRTGEKVFLECVQDMDHENMFWYRQDPGLGLRLIYFSYDVKMKEKGDIPEGYSVSREKKERFSLILESASTNQTSMYLCASTKLAGEVTGEPFFGEGSRLTVL.

The table lists this clonotype with a few counts. The chain joins TRBV14 to TRBJ2-3, with D unresolved. V shed 1 base and J shed 0 bases, with 14 bases lying between them. The V gene's germline CDR1 is SGHDN and CDR2 FVKESK. The CDR3 contains 17 residues. The CDR3 loop reads CASSQGVFHPSTDTQYF. In nucleotides, the CDR3 is TGTGCCAGCAGCCAAGGAGTCTTTCACCCTAGCACAGATACGCAGTATTTT.

The chain recombines TRBV6-1 with TRBJ1-2, with a weak D call TRBD1 (6 bases). CDR1 is MNHNS, CDR2 SASEGT, per germline. V dropped 8 bases and J dropped 1 base, with 14 bases sitting between them. This CDR3 is 14 amino acids long. The CDR3 is CASGQDSINYGYTF. Here the CDR3 DNA reads TGTGCCAGCGGTCAGGACAGTATTAACTATGGCTACACCTTC.

This clonotype was seen only once. V gene TRBV4-1 combines with J gene TRBJ2-3; D may be TRBD1 (5 bases). The CDR3 consists of 16 residues. The germline V and J ends were trimmed by 0 bases and 1 base, with 11 bases remaining between them. Germline V gene sequence: CDR1 MGHRA, CDR2 YSYEKL. This chain's CDR3 is CASSQEGALRTDTQYF. The CDR3 DNA follows: TGCGCCAGCAGCCAAGAAGGGGCTCTACGCACAGATACGCAGTATTTT.

Only a few counts were recorded for this clonotype. The chain uses TRBV4-1 and TRBJ1-3; D gene ambiguous. The V gene lost 2 bases and the J gene lost 0 bases, with 11 bases spanning the gap. This CDR3 is built from 16 residues. Germline CDR1 is MGHRA and CDR2 is YSYEKL. The CDR3 spells CASSQKGLHSGNTIYF. For the CDR3, the DNA is TGCGCCAGCAGCCAAAAGGGTCTACACTCTGGAAACACCATATATTTT.

This clonotype was picked up one time. The chain joins TRBV6-1 to TRBJ1-4, with D maybe TRBD1 (5 bases). V was clipped by 6 bases and J by 7 bases, with 12 bases between them. Germline V gene data show CDR1 as MNHNS and CDR2 as SASEGT. The CDR3 consists of 13 residues. CDR3 sequence reads: CASSDSGGEKLFF. DNA of the CDR3: TGTGCCAGCAGCGACAGCGGGGGTGAAAAACTGTTTTTT.